This T cell receptor beta chain was identified in a study of blood T cell repertoires in COVID-19. Study background: Sites across the United States, Italy and Spain contributed samples from acute and convalescent COVID-19. From T cells, B-cell-depleted T cells, or PBMCs came the material, which was cDNA or gDNA.

Profiled with immunoSEQ multiplex PCR; TCRdb holds only in-frame clones, not every one. The table lists roughly 200,000 clones, about nine tenths of them singletons. Input material: peripheral blood. This receptor was obtained from a woman in her twenties or thirties with acute or convalescent COVID-19.

The CDR3 nucleotides read TGTGCCAGCAGTGCCTCGGGTCTCCTCCACTTT. Translating it yields CASSASGLLHF. The chain links TRBV2 to TRBJ1-6; no definite D call. The V gene's germline CDR1 is SNHLY and CDR2 FYNNEI. V was trimmed by 4 bases and J by 15 bases, leaving 10 bases between them. The CDR3 consists of 11 residues.